Shown below are 5 T cell receptor beta chains from a single sample sequenced in a study of T cell repertoires in cytomegalovirus infection. TCRdb processed the reads anew with MiXCR; each CDR3 protein has one entry. The profile shows over 450,000 distinct CDR3 sequences, approximately 10% of them singletons. The sample consisted of PBMCs. These receptors came from a human donor in good health (CMV status not recorded). Some clones in this sample may be carry-over from other donors' samples.

This clonotype appeared many times. The chain combines TRBV7-6 with TRBJ2-2; tentatively, D is TRBD2 (5 bases). The CDR3 has 16 amino acids. Germline V gene lookup returns CDR1 SGHVS and CDR2 FNYEAQ. Trimming cost V 5 bases and J 11 bases, with 24 bases left between them. CDR3: CASSQVGSGFVGELFF. The CDR3 DNA reads as TGTGCCAGCAGCCAAGTAGGGTCGGGGTTTGTAGGAGAGCTGTTTTTT. Complete variable domain (other parts from reference TRBV7-6 and TRBJ2-2): GAGVSQSPRYKVTKRGQDVALRCDPISGHVSLYWYRQALGQGPEFLTYFNYEAQQDKSGLPNDRFSAERPEGSISTLTIQRTEQRDSAMYRCASSQVGSGFVGELFFGEGSRLTVL.

The rearrangement links TRBV24-1 to TRBJ1-4; D ambiguous. From germline, CDR1 is KGHDR and CDR2 SFDVKD. Deletions cut 3 bases from V and 8 bases from J, with 15 bases between. The CDR3 totals 15 residues. The CDR3 protein is CATSDKGGRGEKLFF. The CDR3 DNA reads as TGTGCCACCAGTGATAAGGGAGGACGAGGGGAAAAACTGTTTTTT.

There are a few counts of this clonotype. The J gene is TRBJ2-2, the V gene TRBV27; 7 positions match TRBD1. CDR3 length: 15 amino acids. Germline V gene lookup returns CDR1 MNHEY and CDR2 SMNVEV (reference sequence). The J segment lost 4 bases and the V segment lost 4 bases, leaving 6 bases of the junction unmatched. CDR3 amino acids: CASSYGDSITGELFF. DNA for the CDR3: TGTGCCAGCAGTTATGGGGACAGCATCACCGGGGAGCTGTTTTTT.

This clonotype was counted at least ten times. Written as DNA, the CDR3 is TGTGCCAGCAGTGACAGTTTTGGGGCCAACGTCCTGACTTTC. This codes for CASSDSFGANVLTF. The rearrangement uses TRBV6-4 and TRBJ2-6; D is uncertain. The CDR3 has 14 residues. Between the trimmed V and J ends, which lost 2 bases and 3 bases, there was a span of 5 bases. Germline V gene lookup returns CDR1 MRHNA and CDR2 SNTAGT.

To note about this clonotype: Given a much more abundant clone one base away, this may be a read error. The rearrangement joins TRBV9 to TRBJ2-1, with 8 bases that match TRBD2. The CDR3 totals 14 residues. Germline CDR1 SGDLS, CDR2 YYNGEE. The CDR3: CASSDTSGHNDQFF. CDR3 DNA: TGTGCCAGCAGCGATACTAGCGGACACAATGATCAGTTCTTC.